These 2 T cell receptor beta chains were all obtained from the same sample, sequenced in a study of blood T cell repertoires in COVID-19 (dated by TCRdb to between 2020 and 2021). Library preparation used the immunoSEQ multiplex PCR assay. TCRdb's version of the immuneACCESS table is confined to in-frame rearrangements and falls short of the full clone set. An unresolved V gene accounts for under half of the shortfall where checked; the remainder is of unknown origin. This sample has roughly 86,000 clones in its table, and 85% to 90% of those were observed once. Over 4% of the sample is held by the ten biggest clonotypes. Sequencing was carried out using peripheral blood. These receptors were taken from a man aged 40-49 years with acute or convalescent COVID-19.

This clone was counted only a few times. The chain recombines TRBV10-2 with TRBJ1-1; 7 nucleotides line up with TRBD1. The CDR3 totals 15 residues. Per germline, CDR1 WSHSY and CDR2 SAAADI. J lost 5 bases, V lost 3 bases, and 9 bases had no gene match. The CDR3 reads CASSDQPGGRTEAFF. CDR3 nucleotides: TGCGCCAGCAGTGATCAACCAGGGGGGCGGACTGAAGCTTTCTTT.

V and J are TRBV19 and TRBJ1-4; D is unresolved. V was shortened by 5 bases and J by 7 bases, with 20 bases between the two germline ends. The germline CDR1 and CDR2 sequences are LNHDA and SQIVND (reference sequence). The CDR3 runs to 16 residues. The CDR3 nucleotides read TGTGCCAGTAGTGGAGGCCGAACAAGTACTGGTGAAAAACTGTTTTTT. Protein product: CASSGGRTSTGEKLFF.